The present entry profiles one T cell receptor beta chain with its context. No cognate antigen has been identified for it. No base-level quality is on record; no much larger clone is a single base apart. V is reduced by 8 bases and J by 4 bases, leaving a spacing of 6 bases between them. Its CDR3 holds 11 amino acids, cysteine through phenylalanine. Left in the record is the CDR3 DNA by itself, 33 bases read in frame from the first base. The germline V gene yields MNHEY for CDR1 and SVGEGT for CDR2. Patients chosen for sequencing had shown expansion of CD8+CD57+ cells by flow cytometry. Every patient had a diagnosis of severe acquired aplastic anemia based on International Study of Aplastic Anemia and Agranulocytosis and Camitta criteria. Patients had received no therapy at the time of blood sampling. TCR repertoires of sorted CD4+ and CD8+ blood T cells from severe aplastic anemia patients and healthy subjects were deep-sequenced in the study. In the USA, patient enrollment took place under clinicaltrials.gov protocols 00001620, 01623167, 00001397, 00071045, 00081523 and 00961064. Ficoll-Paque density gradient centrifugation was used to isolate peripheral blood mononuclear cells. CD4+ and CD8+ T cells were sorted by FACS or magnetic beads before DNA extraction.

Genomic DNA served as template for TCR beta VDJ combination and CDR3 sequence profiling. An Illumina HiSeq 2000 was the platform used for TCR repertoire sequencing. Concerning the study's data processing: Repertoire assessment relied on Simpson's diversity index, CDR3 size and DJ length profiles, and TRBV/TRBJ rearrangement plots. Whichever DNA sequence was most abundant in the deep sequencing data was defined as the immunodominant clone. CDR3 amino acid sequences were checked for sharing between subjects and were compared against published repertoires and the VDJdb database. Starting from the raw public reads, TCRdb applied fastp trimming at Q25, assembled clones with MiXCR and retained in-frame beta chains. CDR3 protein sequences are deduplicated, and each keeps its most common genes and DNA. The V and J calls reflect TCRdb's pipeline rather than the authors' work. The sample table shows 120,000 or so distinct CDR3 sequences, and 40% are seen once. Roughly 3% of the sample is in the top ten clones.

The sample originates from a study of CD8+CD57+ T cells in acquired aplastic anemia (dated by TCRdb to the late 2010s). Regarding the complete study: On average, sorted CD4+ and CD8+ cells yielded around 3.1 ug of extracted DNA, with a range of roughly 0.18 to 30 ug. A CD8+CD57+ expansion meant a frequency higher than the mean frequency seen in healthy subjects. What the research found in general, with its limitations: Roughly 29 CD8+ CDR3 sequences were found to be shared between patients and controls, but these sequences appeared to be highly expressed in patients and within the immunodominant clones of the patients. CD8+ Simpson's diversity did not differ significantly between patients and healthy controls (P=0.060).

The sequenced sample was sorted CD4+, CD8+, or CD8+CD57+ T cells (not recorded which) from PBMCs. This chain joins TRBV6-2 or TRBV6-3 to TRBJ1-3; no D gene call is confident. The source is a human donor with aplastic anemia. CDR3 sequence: CASSTGNTIYF. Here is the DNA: TGTGCCAGCTCGACAGGAAACACCATATATTTT.